The next 20 T cell receptor beta chains were all read from a single sample in a study of CD4 T cells in relation to SARS-CoV-2 and coronaviruses. Data came from immunoSEQ multiplex PCR; TCRdb stores just in-frame clones and leaves some out. The data hold about 37,000 clones, with 88% observed a single time. Material: memory CD4+ T cells from PBMCs. The origin of the receptors is an adult with COVID-19.

The chain has TRBV2 and TRBJ2-3, with TRBD2 matching 11 bases. The V and J ends lost 9 bases and 4 bases, in that order; junction bases with no gene match: 9. The CDR3 has 15 residues. Germline-derived CDR1 and CDR2 are SNHLY and FYNNEI. The CDR3 spells CARKRLAGWADTQYF. CDR3 coding DNA: TGTGCCAGGAAACGACTAGCGGGGTGGGCAGATACGCAGTATTTT.

The chain joins TRBV2 to TRBJ2-7, with TRBD1 matching 8 bases. This CDR3 is 14 amino acids long. The V segment lost 1 base and the J segment 4 bases; nucleotides outside the gene matches: 3. Germline CDR1 reads SNHLY; CDR2 reads FYNNEI. CDR3 residues: CASSEVQGAYEQYF. Written as DNA, the CDR3 is TGTGCCAGCAGTGAAGTTCAGGGGGCGTACGAGCAGTACTTC.

The rearrangement links TRBV14 to TRBJ2-7, with D perhaps matching TRBD2 (6 bases). CDR1 and CDR2 (germline): SGHDN, FVKESK. V was clipped by 4 bases and J by 0 bases, with 13 bases between them. CDR3 length: 15 residues. The DNA for the CDR3 is TGTGCCAGCAGCCCATCTTTAGCGGCCTCCTACGAGCAGTACTTC. This sequence encodes CASSPSLAASYEQYF.

This chain uses TRBV14 with TRBJ2-1; D unclear. In germline, CDR1 is SGHDN, CDR2 FVKESK. The CDR3 has 16 amino acids. V was trimmed by 0 bases and J by 3 bases, leaving 12 bases between them. The chain's CDR3 is CASSQDKGRFYNEQFF. DNA of the CDR3: TGTGCCAGCAGCCAAGATAAAGGCCGGTTCTACAATGAGCAGTTCTTC.

The chain couples TRBV27 to TRBJ1-1, with TRBD1 as a possible D gene (5 bases). This CDR3 has 15 amino acids. The V end lost 2 bases, the J end lost 8 bases, and 18 bases lay between the germline ends. Germline V CDR1 and CDR2: MNHEY, SMNVEV (reference sequence). The DNA of the CDR3 is TGTGCCAGCAGTTTAAAGGCATCCCGGGGCGTCGAAGCTTTCTTT. Translated, it gives CASSLKASRGVEAFF.

The chain has TRBV5-4 and TRBJ2-2; D is possibly TRBD1 (5 bases). V was trimmed by 0 bases and J by 2 bases, leaving 11 bases between them. The CDR3 totals 16 residues. Germline V gene sequence: CDR1 SGHNT, CDR2 YYREEE (reference sequence). The CDR3 coding sequence is TGTGCCAGCAGCTTGGCGTCAGGGTCTAACACCGGGGAGCTGTTTTTT. It specifies CASSLASGSNTGELFF.

The chain uses TRBV6-5 and TRBJ1-2, with D possibly being TRBD1 (6 bases). V lost 2 bases to trimming and J lost 6 bases, with 16 bases between them. This CDR3 has 15 residues. Looked up from germline, CDR1 is MNHEY and CDR2 is SVGAGI. The CDR3 is CASSYRGTYEDGYTF. Here the CDR3 DNA reads TGTGCCAGCAGTTACAGGGGGACCTATGAGGATGGCTACACCTTC.

This clone was detected once. The chain has TRBV29-1 and TRBJ1-1, with unresolved D. Germline CDR1 is SQVTM and CDR2 is ANQGSEA. Trimming shortened V by 3 bases and J by 0 bases, and 8 bases separated the two germline ends. This CDR3 is built from 13 residues. The CDR3 DNA reads as TGCAGCGTTGAGGCGGGCCTGAACACTGAAGCTTTCTTT. It translates to CSVEAGLNTEAFF.

J is TRBJ1-5 and V is TRBV2; no firm D call. This CDR3 has 12 amino acids. CDR1 and CDR2 (germline): SNHLY, FYNNEI. The V and J ends lost 5 bases and 7 bases respectively, with 9 bases between them. In DNA, the CDR3 is TGTGCCAGCAGTTTAGTGCCCCAGCCCCAGCATTTT. Its protein is CASSLVPQPQHF. Full variable domain (outside the CDR3, taken from reference TRBV2 and TRBJ1-5): EPEVTQTPSHQVTQMGQEVILRCVPISNHLYFYWYRQILGQKVEFLVSFYNNEISEKSEIFDDQFSVERPDGSNFTLKIRSTKLEDSAMYFCASSLVPQPQHFGDGTRLSIL.

The chain is built from TRBV19 and TRBJ1-1; TRBD1 matches 9 bases. The germline V gene encodes CDR1 LNHDA and CDR2 SQIVND (reference sequence). V shed 6 bases, J shed 1 base, and the junction held 12 bases outside the gene matches. The CDR3 sequence is 17 residues long. CDR3 sequence: CASRPAGTGQGNTEAFF. The DNA for the CDR3 is TGTGCCAGTAGGCCAGCCGGGACAGGGCAGGGGAACACTGAAGCTTTCTTT.

The sample holds a few counts of this clone. The rearrangement joins TRBV10-3 to TRBJ1-1, with 8 bases fitting TRBD1. Germline trimming cut 5 bases from V and 4 bases from J; bases unmatched to any gene: 6. Per germline, CDR1 ENHRY and CDR2 SYGVKD. The CDR3 is made up of 14 amino acids. The CDR3 reads CAISYDRGGTEAFF. The CDR3 nucleotides read TGTGCCATCAGTTATGACAGGGGAGGCACTGAAGCTTTCTTT.

The count of this clone is one. The CDR3, as DNA: TGTGCCAGCAGGCGGAGACACACCATATATTTT. As protein: CASRRRHTIYF. The chain joins TRBV12-3 or TRBV12-4 to TRBJ1-3; no firm D call. Between the trimmed V and J ends, which lost 6 bases and 8 bases, there was a span of 8 bases. This CDR3 has 11 amino acids.

V usage is TRBV28 and J usage is TRBJ2-3; D remains unclear. This CDR3 has 12 amino acids. Germline assignment: CDR1 MDHEN and CDR2 SYDVKM. V was pared by 3 bases and J by 2 bases, with 3 bases between. In DNA, the CDR3 is TGTGCCAGCAGTTTGCCCACAGATACGCAGTATTTT. This translates into CASSLPTDTQYF.

This chain links TRBV5-1 with TRBJ2-1, with 16 bases lining up with TRBD2. V dropped 4 bases and J dropped 1; count of bases not matched to a gene: 14. Looked up from germline, CDR1 is SGHRS and CDR2 is YFSETQ. CDR3 size: 21 residues. CDR3 sequence: CASSRSQGLAGGDGSYNEQFF. For the CDR3, the DNA is TGCGCCAGCAGCCGTTCCCAGGGACTAGCGGGGGGGGATGGGTCCTACAATGAGCAGTTCTTC.

The chain has TRBV7-3 and TRBJ2-2; D is undetermined. The CDR3 has 14 amino acids. With 1 base removed from V and 4 bases from J, the gap between germline ends came to 7 bases. The germline V gene has CDR1 SGHTA and CDR2 FQGTGA. The chain's CDR3 is CASSLNRITGELFF. In DNA, the CDR3 is TGTGCCAGCAGCTTAAACAGAATCACCGGGGAGCTGTTTTTT.

V and J are TRBV4-3 and TRBJ1-2; D remains unclear. The V gene's germline CDR1 is LGHNA and CDR2 YSLEER. The CDR3 spans 16 residues. Trimming shortened V by 0 bases and J by 0 bases, and 11 bases separated the two germline ends. This chain's CDR3 is CASSQEAVVTNYGYTF. CDR3 DNA: TGCGCCAGCAGCCAAGAAGCCGTGGTTACTAACTATGGCTACACCTTC.

The rearrangement joins TRBV12-3 or TRBV12-4 to TRBJ1-2; 7 nucleotides agree with TRBD1. V dropped 7 bases and J dropped 9; count of bases not matched to a gene: 8. CDR3 length: 12 amino acids. The CDR3 region has the DNA TGTGCCAGCAAAATCACAGGGGCAAGCTACACCTTC. The encoded protein is CASKITGASYTF.

V gene TRBV5-6 combines with J gene TRBJ2-1; D might be TRBD1 or TRBD2, each matching 5 bases. Germline V gene sequence: CDR1 SGHDT, CDR2 YYEEEE. With 4 bases removed from V and 2 bases from J, the gap between germline ends came to 13 bases. The CDR3 extends over 15 amino acids. The CDR3 loop is CASSLGTNPYNEQFF. Here the CDR3 DNA reads TGTGCCAGCAGCCTGGGGACCAACCCCTACAATGAGCAGTTCTTC.

The chain is built from TRBV2 and TRBJ2-7, with 8 bases identical to TRBD2. CDR3 size: 15 residues. J was trimmed by 0 bases and V by 6 bases; bases with no gene match: 7. CDR1 is SNHLY, CDR2 FYNNEI, per germline. CDR3 sequence reads: CASSSERGSSYEQYF. Written as DNA, the CDR3 is TGTGCCAGCAGCTCCGAGCGGGGGAGCTCCTACGAGCAGTACTTC. The whole variable domain, filled in from reference TRBV2 and TRBJ2-7, reads EPEVTQTPSHQVTQMGQEVILRCVPISNHLYFYWYRQILGQKVEFLVSFYNNEISEKSEIFDDQFSVERPDGSNFTLKIRSTKLEDSAMYFCASSSERGSSYEQYFGPGTRLTVT.

This clone showed up just once. As DNA, the CDR3 is TGTGCCAGCAGTCCGGGACAGGGGGCAGGTCAGCCCCAGCATTTT. Amino acid sequence: CASSPGQGAGQPQHF. The chain has TRBV28 and TRBJ1-5; 12 nucleotides match TRBD1. V dropped 5 bases and J dropped 6; count of bases not matched to a gene: 5. The germline gives CDR1 MDHEN, CDR2 SYDVKM. This CDR3 contains 15 residues. Full variable domain (rest looked up from reference TRBV28 and TRBJ1-5): DVKVTQSSRYLVKRTGEKVFLECVQDMDHENMFWYRQDPGLGLRLIYFSYDVKMKEKGDIPEGYSVSREKKERFSLILESASTNQTSMYLCASSPGQGAGQPQHFGDGTRLSIL.